This T cell receptor (beta chain) emerged from a study of T cell responses to AZD1222 COVID-19 vaccine listed by TCRdb under 2021. Looking at the study overall: TCR sequencing covered some 240 trial participants: 200 to 210 given two doses of AZD1222 and around 25 given two doses of MenACWY control vaccine. Enrollment into the trials was organized by age into subgroups of 18-55, 56-69 and 70-plus years, and those subgroups contained 148, 28 and 57 TCR-sequenced participants, respectively. Beyond this particular receptor, the publication reports: Epitopes outside the regions mutated in the B.1.351 and B.1.1.7 variants were reportedly recognized by nearly half of the unique spike-specific TCRs. Because no samples from the day 14 peak response were available, repertoires could be characterized only after the peak T cell response. Most participants were white British and females outnumbered males, and the authors suggested that clonal diversity may have been underestimated. The vaccine-associated CD4 TCRs covered the entire spike protein, and the dominant responses fell in regions 160-218 and 743-854. After two AZD1222 doses, both the breadth and the depth of spike-specific TCRs were significantly higher than at day 0 and than in MenACWY recipients. The 56-69-year group was small, and its depth increase did not reach significance, likely because of low power. Conclusions about previously exposed vaccinees were limited because only six AZD1222 recipients were SARS-CoV-2 seropositive at baseline.

Worth noting for this clone: Its antigen remains undetermined. Per-base qualities were not stored, and no clone one base away is much larger.

CDR1 and CDR2 (MDHEN, SYDVKM) derive from the germline V gene. Reading from cysteine to phenylalanine, the CDR3 counts 12 amino acids. Only the CDR3 region is kept as DNA, spanning 36 bases read in frame from base 1. The V end loses 6 bases and the J end loses 0 bases, and a stretch of 3 bases separates them. The CDR3 regions of human TCRbeta chains were subjected to immunosequencing. The authors processed their data as follows. Repertoire TCRs were checked for matches against a reference library of SARS-CoV-2-specific TCRs that had been generated using the MIRA antigen-specificity platform. Breadth was defined as the fraction of unique TCRs that were SARS-CoV-2-associated. Depth was defined as the fraction of total T cells that were SARS-CoV-2-associated. Using the MIRA data, each spike-specific TCR was assigned both to the spike region to which the TCR was reactive and to a CD4 or CD8 class. Log10-transformed breadth and depth values were compared by one-way ANOVA with Sidak's multiple comparisons tests. TCRdb provides this immuneACCESS table in a form limited to in-frame rearrangements. Some clones are lacking; in checked studies, under half of them reflect an unresolved V gene, and why the rest are absent is not known. That table supplies the V and J calls and clone size; D and trimming were determined from the DNA. This sample has approximately 100,000 clones in its table, and around 86% of those were observed once. The top ten hold about 3.1% of the sample.

This specimen's time point label, per the study, means: about 28 days (+/-7) after the second vaccine dose. The treatment or condition tag for this specimen amounts to: meningococcal conjugate vaccine given as trial control. Vaccinee samples came from UK trials COV001 and COV002, including a single-blind randomized controlled phase 2/3 trial of AZD1222 (ChAdOx1 nCoV-19) in healthy adults. Trial participant PBMC samples were collected at day 0 and day 28 after the second dose for TCRbeta chain sequencing. The origin of this receptor is an adult who received the MenACWY meningococcal vaccine as a control. The sequence is built from TRBV28 and TRBJ1-5, with the identity of the D gene unclear. Sample: peripheral blood, taken 28 days after the second dose of the MenACWY control vaccine. The CDR3 corresponds to CASRNSNQPQHF. Here is the DNA: TGTGCCAGCAGGAATAGCAATCAGCCCCAGCATTTT.